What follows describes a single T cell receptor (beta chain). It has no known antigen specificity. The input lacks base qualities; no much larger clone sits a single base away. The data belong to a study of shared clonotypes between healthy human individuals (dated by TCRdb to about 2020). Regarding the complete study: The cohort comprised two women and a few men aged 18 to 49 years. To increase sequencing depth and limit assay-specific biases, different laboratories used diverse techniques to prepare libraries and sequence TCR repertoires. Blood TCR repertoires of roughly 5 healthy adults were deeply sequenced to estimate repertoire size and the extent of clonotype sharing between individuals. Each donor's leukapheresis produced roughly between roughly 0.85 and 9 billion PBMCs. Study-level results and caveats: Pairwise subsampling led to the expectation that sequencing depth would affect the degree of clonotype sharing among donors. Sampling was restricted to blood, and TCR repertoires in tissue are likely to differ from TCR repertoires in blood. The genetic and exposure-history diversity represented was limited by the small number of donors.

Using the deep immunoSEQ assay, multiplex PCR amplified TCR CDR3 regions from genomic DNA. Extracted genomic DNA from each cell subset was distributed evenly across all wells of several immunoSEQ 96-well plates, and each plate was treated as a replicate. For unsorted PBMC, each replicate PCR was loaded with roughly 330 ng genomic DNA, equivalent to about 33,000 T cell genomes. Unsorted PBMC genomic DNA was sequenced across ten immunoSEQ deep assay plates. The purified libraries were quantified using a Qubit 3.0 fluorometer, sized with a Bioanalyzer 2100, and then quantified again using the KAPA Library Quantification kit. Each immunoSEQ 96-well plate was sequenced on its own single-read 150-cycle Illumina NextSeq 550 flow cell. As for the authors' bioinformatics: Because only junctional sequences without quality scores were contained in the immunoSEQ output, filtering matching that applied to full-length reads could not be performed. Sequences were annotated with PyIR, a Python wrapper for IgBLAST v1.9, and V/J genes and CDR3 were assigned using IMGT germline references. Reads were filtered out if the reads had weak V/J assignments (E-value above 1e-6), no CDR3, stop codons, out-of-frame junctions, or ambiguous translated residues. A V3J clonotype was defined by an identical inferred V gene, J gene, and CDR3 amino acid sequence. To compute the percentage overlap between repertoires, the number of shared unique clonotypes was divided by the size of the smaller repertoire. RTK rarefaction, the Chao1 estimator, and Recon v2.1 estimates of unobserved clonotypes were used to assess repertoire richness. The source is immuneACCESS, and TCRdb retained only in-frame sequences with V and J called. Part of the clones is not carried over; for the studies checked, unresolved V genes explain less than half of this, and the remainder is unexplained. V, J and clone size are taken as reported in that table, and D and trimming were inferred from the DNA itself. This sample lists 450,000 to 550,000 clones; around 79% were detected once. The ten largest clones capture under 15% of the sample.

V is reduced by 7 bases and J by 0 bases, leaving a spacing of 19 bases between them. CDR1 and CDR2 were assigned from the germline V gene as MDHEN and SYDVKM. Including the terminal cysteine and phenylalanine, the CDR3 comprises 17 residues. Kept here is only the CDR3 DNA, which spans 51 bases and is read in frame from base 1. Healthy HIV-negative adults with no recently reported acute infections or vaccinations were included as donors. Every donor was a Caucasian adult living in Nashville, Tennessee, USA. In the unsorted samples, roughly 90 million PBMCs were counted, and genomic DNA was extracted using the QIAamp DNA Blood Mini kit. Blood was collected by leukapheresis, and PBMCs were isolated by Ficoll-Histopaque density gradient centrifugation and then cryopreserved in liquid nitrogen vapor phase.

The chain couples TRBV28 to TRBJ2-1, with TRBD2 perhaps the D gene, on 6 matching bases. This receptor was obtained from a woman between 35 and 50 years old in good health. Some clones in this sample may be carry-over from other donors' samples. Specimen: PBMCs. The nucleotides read TGTGCCAGCAACCACGGAGTAGCGGCCCTCTCCTACAATGAGCAGTTCTTC. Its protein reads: CASNHGVAALSYNEQFF.